Sequencing of this T cell receptor (beta chain) was carried out in a study of control samples from healthy donors and cancer patients. Assay: immunoSEQ multiplex PCR; the TCRdb copy retains only in-frame clones and omits some. This table has 29,000 or so clones, nearly 90% appearing once. Source material: formalin-fixed, paraffin-embedded tissue. This TCR derives from a female donor with melanoma.

The CDR3 sequence is CASSLAPVQRGLRDSPLHF. The CDR3 bases are TGTGCCAGCAGCCTCGCGCCCGTCCAAAGAGGACTTAGGGATTCACCCCTCCACTTT. J is TRBJ1-6 and V is TRBV3-1 (or the pseudogene TRBV3-2); D is unresolved. Deletions cut 4 bases from V and 8 bases from J, with 27 bases between. The CDR3 totals 19 residues. Germline CDR1 LGHDT, CDR2 YNNKEL (reference sequence).